This is a list of T cell receptor beta chains from one sample in a study of blood T cell repertoires in COVID-19. Produced via immunoSEQ multiplex PCR; TCRdb's table is partial and in-frame only. The sample lists 150,000 or so clones; 70% to 90% were seen once. The sample taken for sequencing was PBMCs or T cells enriched from blood (not recorded which). All receptors derive from a woman between 25 and 40 years old with acute COVID-19. CDR3s include the opening cysteine and the closing phenylalanine or tryptophan. Fields, in order: CDR3 protein, CDR3 DNA, clone size, V gene, D gene, J gene. The D gene is left open where the match is weak. Only part of the rows carry a size: once, few, many, or a class if the clone is expanded.

CDR3aa: CASSHAGTGLNEQFF
CDR3nt: TGCGCCAGCAGCCATGCCGGGACAGGGCTGAATGAGCAGTTCTTC
abundance: .
v_gene: TRBV4-3
d_gene: TRBD1
j_gene: TRBJ2-1

CDR3aa: CALTPGQGAAGANVLTF
CDR3nt: TGTGCCTTAACACCGGGACAGGGGGCCGCTGGGGCCAACGTCCTGACTTTC
abundance: .
v_gene: TRBV7-9
d_gene: TRBD1
j_gene: TRBJ2-6

CDR3aa: CASSARQAGGEKLFF
CDR3nt: TGCGCCAGCAGCGCCAGACAGGCCGGGGGGGAAAAACTGTTTTTT
abundance: .
v_gene: TRBV4-3
d_gene: .
j_gene: TRBJ1-4

CDR3aa: CAISEVGGAYEQYF
CDR3nt: TGTGCCATCAGTGAGGTGGGTGGAGCCTACGAGCAGTACTTC
abundance: .
v_gene: TRBV10-3
d_gene: .
j_gene: TRBJ2-7

CDR3aa: CASSGTALWNTEAFF
CDR3nt: TGTGCCAGCAGCGGGACAGCCTTATGGAACACTGAAGCTTTCTTT
abundance: .
v_gene: TRBV21-1
d_gene: .
j_gene: TRBJ1-1

CDR3aa: CASSPGLASYNEQFF
CDR3nt: TGTGCCAGCAGCCCAGGACTAGCGTCCTACAATGAGCAGTTCTTC
abundance: .
v_gene: TRBV7-2
d_gene: TRBD2
j_gene: TRBJ2-1

CDR3aa: CASVRDRGLSYEQYF
CDR3nt: TGTGCCAGCGTCCGGGACAGGGGTTTATCCTACGAGCAGTACTTC
abundance: .
v_gene: TRBV6-5
d_gene: TRBD1
j_gene: TRBJ2-7

CDR3aa: CASSLDGLGTDTQYF
CDR3nt: TGCGCCAGCAGCTTGGACGGACTAGGCACAGATACGCAGTATTTT
abundance: .
v_gene: TRBV5-1
d_gene: TRBD2
j_gene: TRBJ2-3

CDR3aa: CASHSNRDRGYEQYF
CDR3nt: TGTGCCAGTCATTCAAACAGGGACAGGGGTTACGAGCAGTACTTC
abundance: .
v_gene: TRBV27
d_gene: TRBD1
j_gene: TRBJ2-7

CDR3aa: CASSIRDRDNEQFF
CDR3nt: TGTGCCAGCAGCATCCGGGACAGGGATAATGAGCAGTTCTTC
abundance: .
v_gene: TRBV7-9
d_gene: TRBD1
j_gene: TRBJ2-1

CDR3aa: CSVGRGTGELFF
CDR3nt: TGCAGCGTCGGCAGGGGCACCGGGGAGCTGTTTTTT
abundance: .
v_gene: TRBV29-1
d_gene: .
j_gene: TRBJ2-2

CDR3aa: CASSELSYFTDTQYF
CDR3nt: TGTGCCAGCAGCGAATTGTCTTACTTCACAGATACGCAGTATTTT
abundance: .
v_gene: TRBV9
d_gene: .
j_gene: TRBJ2-3

CDR3aa: CATSWQNKDTQYF
CDR3nt: TGTGCCACCAGTTGGCAGAACAAAGATACGCAGTATTTT
abundance: .
v_gene: TRBV24-1
d_gene: .
j_gene: TRBJ2-3

CDR3aa: CASSYVSSFYGYTF
CDR3nt: TGTGCCAGCAGTTATGTCTCGAGCTTCTATGGCTACACCTTC
abundance: .
v_gene: TRBV28
d_gene: .
j_gene: TRBJ1-2

CDR3aa: CASSLSGTGIVSGANVLTF
CDR3nt: TGTGCCAGCAGTTTATCCGGGACAGGGATAGTCTCTGGGGCCAACGTCCTGACTTTC
abundance: .
v_gene: TRBV28
d_gene: TRBD1
j_gene: TRBJ2-6

CDR3aa: CAWIWGGTDTQYF
CDR3nt: TGTGCCTGGATCTGGGGGGGCACAGATACGCAGTATTTT
abundance: .
v_gene: TRBV30
d_gene: .
j_gene: TRBJ2-3

CDR3aa: CASSIGLPPDTQYF
CDR3nt: TGTGCCAGCAGCATAGGACTCCCGCCAGATACGCAGTATTTT
abundance: .
v_gene: TRBV5-5
d_gene: .
j_gene: TRBJ2-3

CDR3aa: CASSVGGGIYNEQFF
CDR3nt: TGTGCCAGCAGCGTAGGTGGGGGGATCTACAATGAGCAGTTCTTC
abundance: .
v_gene: TRBV9
d_gene: .
j_gene: TRBJ2-1

CDR3aa: CASSLKTGGVDEQFF
CDR3nt: TGTGCCAGCAGTTTAAAGACAGGGGGGGTTGATGAGCAGTTCTTC
abundance: .
v_gene: TRBV27
d_gene: TRBD1
j_gene: TRBJ2-1

CDR3aa: CASSLANWEEAFF
CDR3nt: TGTGCCAGCAGCTTGGCCAACTGGGAGGAAGCTTTCTTT
abundance: .
v_gene: TRBV5-4
d_gene: .
j_gene: TRBJ1-1

CDR3aa: CASSELAGTGELFF
CDR3nt: TGTGCCAGCAGTGAATTAGCCGGCACCGGGGAGCTGTTTTTT
abundance: .
v_gene: TRBV6-1
d_gene: .
j_gene: TRBJ2-2

CDR3aa: CASSSDRYRADTQYF
CDR3nt: TGTGCCAGCAGCTCCGACCGATACAGGGCAGATACGCAGTATTTT
abundance: .
v_gene: TRBV7-2
d_gene: .
j_gene: TRBJ2-3

CDR3aa: CASSTGNWGYTF
CDR3nt: TGTGCCAGCAGTACAGGGAATTGGGGCTACACCTTC
abundance: once
v_gene: TRBV2
d_gene: .
j_gene: TRBJ1-2

CDR3aa: CASSAATGGLRTGELFF
CDR3nt: TGTGCCAGCAGTGCGGCGACAGGGGGGCTTCGCACCGGGGAGCTGTTTTTT
abundance: few
v_gene: TRBV6-1
d_gene: TRBD1
j_gene: TRBJ2-2

CDR3aa: CASSTGTGSYNEQFF
CDR3nt: TGTGCCAGCTCGACCGGGACAGGGTCTTACAATGAGCAGTTCTTC
abundance: .
v_gene: TRBV18
d_gene: TRBD1
j_gene: TRBJ2-1

CDR3aa: CASSLSAGGIEQFF
CDR3nt: TGTGCCAGCAGTTTATCGGCAGGGGGGATTGAGCAGTTCTTC
abundance: .
v_gene: TRBV27
d_gene: .
j_gene: TRBJ2-1

CDR3aa: CASTPGLAGGPLYF
CDR3nt: TGTGCCAGCACCCCGGGACTAGCGGGAGGGCCGCTGTACTTC
abundance: .
v_gene: TRBV27
d_gene: TRBD2
j_gene: TRBJ2-7

CDR3aa: CASSSGQGLGYTF
CDR3nt: TGTGCCAGCAGTTCCGGACAGGGCCTTGGCTACACCTTC
abundance: once
v_gene: TRBV28
d_gene: TRBD1
j_gene: TRBJ1-2

CDR3aa: CASTVGQLYGYTF
CDR3nt: TGTGCCAGCACCGTCGGACAGCTCTATGGCTACACCTTC
abundance: .
v_gene: TRBV7-8
d_gene: .
j_gene: TRBJ1-2

CDR3aa: CASRRESNYGYTF
CDR3nt: TGCGCCAGCCGAAGGGAGTCTAACTATGGCTACACCTTC
abundance: .
v_gene: TRBV5-1
d_gene: .
j_gene: TRBJ1-2

CDR3aa: CASSEAQAVVPQHF
CDR3nt: TGTGCCAGCAGTGAAGCGCAGGCCGTGGTGCCCCAGCATTTT
abundance: .
v_gene: TRBV2
d_gene: .
j_gene: TRBJ1-5

CDR3aa: CASSRTTSGYQETQYF
CDR3nt: TGTGCCAGCAGCCGGACGACTAGCGGATACCAAGAGACCCAGTACTTC
abundance: .
v_gene: TRBV3-1/TRBV3-2
d_gene: TRBD2
j_gene: TRBJ2-5

CDR3aa: CASSASTGVQPQHF
CDR3nt: TGTGCCAGCAGTGCGTCGACAGGGGTTCAGCCCCAGCATTTT
abundance: .
v_gene: TRBV2
d_gene: TRBD1
j_gene: TRBJ1-5

CDR3aa: CASSEIQYNSPLHF
CDR3nt: TGTGCCAGCAGTGAAATCCAATATAATTCACCCCTCCACTTT
abundance: .
v_gene: TRBV6-1
d_gene: .
j_gene: TRBJ1-6

CDR3aa: CASSQEGGLASYEQYF
CDR3nt: TGTGCCAGCAGCCAAGAAGGGGGACTAGCCTCCTACGAGCAGTACTTC
abundance: .
v_gene: TRBV4-2
d_gene: TRBD2
j_gene: TRBJ2-7

CDR3aa: CASTGPGLAGSEQYF
CDR3nt: TGTGCCAGCACCGGACCGGGACTAGCGGGCTCCGAGCAGTACTTC
abundance: .
v_gene: TRBV2
d_gene: TRBD2
j_gene: TRBJ2-7

CDR3aa: CASTKQGAPNYGYTF
CDR3nt: TGTGCCAGCACAAAACAGGGGGCGCCTAACTATGGCTACACCTTC
abundance: .
v_gene: TRBV6-5
d_gene: TRBD1
j_gene: TRBJ1-2

CDR3aa: CASSSRALAGGSETQYF
CDR3nt: TGTGCCAGCAGCTCTCGAGCCCTAGCGGGAGGGTCAGAGACCCAGTACTTC
abundance: .
v_gene: TRBV7-2
d_gene: TRBD2
j_gene: TRBJ2-5

CDR3aa: CASSLSRQGRETQYF
CDR3nt: TGTGCCAGCAGCTTATCCCGACAGGGAAGGGAGACCCAGTACTTC
abundance: .
v_gene: TRBV7-2
d_gene: TRBD1
j_gene: TRBJ2-5

CDR3aa: CASSLGLASGTGELFF
CDR3nt: TGTGCCAGTAGTTTAGGACTGGCCTCGGGAACCGGGGAGCTGTTTTTT
abundance: .
v_gene: TRBV19
d_gene: .
j_gene: TRBJ2-2

CDR3aa: CASSFKDRDGYTF
CDR3nt: TGTGCCAGCAGTTTTAAGGACAGGGACGGCTACACCTTC
abundance: .
v_gene: TRBV28
d_gene: TRBD1
j_gene: TRBJ1-2

CDR3aa: CASSPTSGRAASYEQYF
CDR3nt: TGTGCCAGTAGCCCGACTAGCGGGAGGGCAGCCTCCTACGAGCAGTACTTC
abundance: once
v_gene: TRBV19
d_gene: TRBD2
j_gene: TRBJ2-7

CDR3aa: CASSVGGPSYNEQFF
CDR3nt: TGTGCCAGCAGCGTCGGAGGACCCTCCTACAATGAGCAGTTCTTC
abundance: .
v_gene: TRBV9
d_gene: .
j_gene: TRBJ2-1

CDR3aa: CASSFRGGGNEKLFF
CDR3nt: TGTGCCAGCAGTTTTCGAGGGGGAGGGAATGAAAAACTGTTTTTT
abundance: .
v_gene: TRBV28
d_gene: .
j_gene: TRBJ1-4

CDR3aa: CASSQVEGAEDTQYF
CDR3nt: TGCGCCAGCAGCCAAGTAGAGGGGGCGGAAGATACGCAGTATTTT
abundance: once
v_gene: TRBV4-1
d_gene: TRBD1
j_gene: TRBJ2-3

CDR3aa: CASSLVTDRSSTDTQYF
CDR3nt: TGCGCCAGCAGCTTGGTAACGGACAGGTCAAGCACAGATACGCAGTATTTT
abundance: .
v_gene: TRBV5-1
d_gene: TRBD1
j_gene: TRBJ2-3